A selection of T cell receptor beta chains follows, all from one sample in a study of blood T cell repertoires in COVID-19. Produced via immunoSEQ multiplex PCR; TCRdb's table is partial and in-frame only. The sample lists approximately 150,000 clones; 65% to 85% were seen once. Sequencing input: peripheral blood. Receptor source: a man aged 65 to 79 with active or convalescent COVID-19. The CDR3 runs from the conserved cysteine through the conserved F or W. The D gene is left open where the match is weak. Not all rows give a size; the values are once, few, many and, for expanded clones, a class.

v_call: TRBV5-6; clone_size: -; d_call: -; j_call: TRBJ2-3; cdr3_nt: TGTGCCAGCAGCTTGGGGACAGGGAGGGTATCCGTCACAGATACGCAGTATTTT; cdr3_aa: CASSLGTGRVSVTDTQYF
v_call: TRBV6-2/TRBV6-3; clone_size: once; d_call: TRBD2; j_call: TRBJ2-7; cdr3_nt: TGTGCCAGCAGTTACTTTCAGCGGGGGGGCTCCTACGAGCAGTACTTC; cdr3_aa: CASSYFQRGGSYEQYF
v_call: TRBV4-3; clone_size: -; d_call: -; j_call: TRBJ1-1; cdr3_nt: TGCGCCAGCAGCCCGTCTTGGGAGGGGGTGGAAGCTTTCTTT; cdr3_aa: CASSPSWEGVEAFF
v_call: TRBV11-2; clone_size: -; d_call: TRBD1; j_call: TRBJ1-2; cdr3_nt: TGTGCCAGCAGCACCGGACAGGCCCTCGGCTACACCTTC; cdr3_aa: CASSTGQALGYTF
v_call: TRBV7-2; clone_size: -; d_call: TRBD1; j_call: TRBJ1-2; cdr3_nt: TGTGCCAGCAGCAGGGACAGGGAGGATGGCTACACCTTC; cdr3_aa: CASSRDREDGYTF
v_call: TRBV25-1; clone_size: -; d_call: -; j_call: TRBJ2-7; cdr3_nt: TGTGCCAGCAGTGAGGTAGGGACAAACCACTACGAGCAGTACTTC; cdr3_aa: CASSEVGTNHYEQYF
v_call: TRBV19; clone_size: once; d_call: -; j_call: TRBJ2-7; cdr3_nt: TGTGCCAGTAGTATAGAGGACGGGACCTACGAGCAGTACTTC; cdr3_aa: CASSIEDGTYEQYF
v_call: TRBV2; clone_size: -; d_call: TRBD1; j_call: TRBJ2-1; cdr3_nt: TGTGCCAGCAGTGAAGGTTCGGGACAGGGGCCCACGGTTTACAATGAGCAGTTCTTC; cdr3_aa: CASSEGSGQGPTVYNEQFF
v_call: TRBV5-1; clone_size: once; d_call: TRBD1; j_call: TRBJ2-4; cdr3_nt: TGCGCCAGCGGCACAGGGGGCGAACACATTCAGTACTTC; cdr3_aa: CASGTGGEHIQYF
v_call: TRBV4-3; clone_size: -; d_call: -; j_call: TRBJ2-1; cdr3_nt: TGCGCCAGCAGCCTAATGGCGGACAGCTCCTACAATGAGCAGTTCTTC; cdr3_aa: CASSLMADSSYNEQFF
v_call: TRBV5-5; clone_size: once; d_call: TRBD1; j_call: TRBJ1-5; cdr3_nt: TGTGCCAGCAGCTTCGGACAGGGGGGAGGTCAGCCCCAGCATTTT; cdr3_aa: CASSFGQGGGQPQHF
v_call: TRBV5-1; clone_size: -; d_call: TRBD1; j_call: TRBJ1-2; cdr3_nt: TGCGCCAGCAGCTTGGAGGGGACAGGAACAAACTATGGCTACACCTTC; cdr3_aa: CASSLEGTGTNYGYTF
v_call: TRBV5-4; clone_size: -; d_call: -; j_call: TRBJ2-1; cdr3_nt: TGTGCCAGCAGACGCCCTCCCCCGGAGGTTGAGCAGTTCTTC; cdr3_aa: CASRRPPPEVEQFF
v_call: TRBV9; clone_size: once; d_call: TRBD1; j_call: TRBJ1-2; cdr3_nt: TGTGCCAGCAGCCCGAGGGGACAGCTCTATGGCTACACCTTC; cdr3_aa: CASSPRGQLYGYTF
v_call: TRBV5-5; clone_size: -; d_call: -; j_call: TRBJ1-5; cdr3_nt: TGTGCCAGCAGCGGCGGGTGGCGTAATCAGCCCCAGCATTTT; cdr3_aa: CASSGGWRNQPQHF
v_call: TRBV18; clone_size: -; d_call: TRBD1; j_call: TRBJ2-7; cdr3_nt: TGTGCCAGCTCACCATCGGGACAGGGTTACTACGAGCAGTACTTC; cdr3_aa: CASSPSGQGYYEQYF
v_call: TRBV6-6; clone_size: -; d_call: -; j_call: TRBJ1-1; cdr3_nt: TGTGCCAGCAGTTACCCCCGGGGGGGGCGGAACACTGAAGCTTTCTTT; cdr3_aa: CASSYPRGGRNTEAFF
v_call: TRBV9; clone_size: -; d_call: -; j_call: TRBJ2-1; cdr3_nt: TGTGCCAGCAGCACCAGCCACAGCTCCTACAATGAGCAGTTCTTC; cdr3_aa: CASSTSHSSYNEQFF
v_call: TRBV19; clone_size: -; d_call: -; j_call: TRBJ1-5; cdr3_nt: TGTGCCAGTAGTACCCCCTTCGACAGTAGCAATCAGCCCCAGCATTTT; cdr3_aa: CASSTPFDSSNQPQHF
v_call: TRBV3-1/TRBV3-2; clone_size: -; d_call: -; j_call: TRBJ2-5; cdr3_nt: TGTGCCTCGACAGCCCAAGAGACCCAGTACTTC; cdr3_aa: CASTAQETQYF
v_call: TRBV5-6; clone_size: -; d_call: -; j_call: TRBJ1-1; cdr3_nt: TGTGCCAGCAGCCTTGGCGAATTTATAGACGGTGACATGAACACTGAAGCTTTCTTT; cdr3_aa: CASSLGEFIDGDMNTEAFF
v_call: TRBV10-2; clone_size: -; d_call: -; j_call: TRBJ2-2; cdr3_nt: TGCGCCCGCTGTGTGGGGGGGGCGGGCACGGGGGAGCTGTTTTTT; cdr3_aa: CARCVGGAGTGELFF
v_call: TRBV6-2/TRBV6-3; clone_size: -; d_call: -; j_call: TRBJ2-3; cdr3_nt: TGTGCCAGCAGCCCCTGGGTGGTAAGGCCGGAGGGCACAGATACGCAGTATTTT; cdr3_aa: CASSPWVVRPEGTDTQYF
v_call: TRBV11-2; clone_size: -; d_call: -; j_call: TRBJ2-2; cdr3_nt: TGTGCCAGCAGCTTAACGGGTTTGGGCACCGGGGAGCTGTTTTTT; cdr3_aa: CASSLTGLGTGELFF
v_call: TRBV28; clone_size: -; d_call: TRBD2; j_call: TRBJ2-1; cdr3_nt: TGTGCCAGCAGTTTGACCGGGCCCCTGGGAGGGGAGCAGTTCTTC; cdr3_aa: CASSLTGPLGGEQFF
v_call: TRBV24-1; clone_size: -; d_call: -; j_call: TRBJ2-3; cdr3_nt: TGTGCCACCAGTGAAGGTTGGGGCCCCCACACAGATACGCAGTATTTT; cdr3_aa: CATSEGWGPHTDTQYF
v_call: TRBV10-3; clone_size: -; d_call: TRBD1; j_call: TRBJ2-5; cdr3_nt: TGTGCCATCAGTGAGGCAGGGGGCTACGGGACCCAGTACTTC; cdr3_aa: CAISEAGGYGTQYF
v_call: TRBV5-1; clone_size: -; d_call: TRBD1; j_call: TRBJ1-4; cdr3_nt: TGCGCCAGCAGCCTTCAACAGGGGACGAGGGCTGGAAAACTGTTTTTT; cdr3_aa: CASSLQQGTRAGKLFF
v_call: TRBV3-1/TRBV3-2; clone_size: -; d_call: TRBD1; j_call: TRBJ1-5; cdr3_nt: TGTGCCAGCAGCTCAGGGGGTGGGGATCAGCCCCAGCATTTT; cdr3_aa: CASSSGGGDQPQHF
v_call: TRBV6-2/TRBV6-3; clone_size: -; d_call: -; j_call: TRBJ2-7; cdr3_nt: TGTGCCAGCAGCACCGGACAGCCGAGATCCTACGAGCAGTACTTC; cdr3_aa: CASSTGQPRSYEQYF
v_call: TRBV5-1; clone_size: few; d_call: -; j_call: TRBJ2-1; cdr3_nt: TGCGCCAGCAGCTTCAGCGGCGACTACAATGAGCAGTTCTTC; cdr3_aa: CASSFSGDYNEQFF
v_call: TRBV5-6; clone_size: -; d_call: TRBD2; j_call: TRBJ2-5; cdr3_nt: TGTGCCAGCAGCCCTCTGGGGGGGGAAGAGACCCAGTACTTC; cdr3_aa: CASSPLGGEETQYF
v_call: TRBV19; clone_size: -; d_call: TRBD1; j_call: TRBJ2-7; cdr3_nt: TGTGCCAGTAGTTCCCGTACAGGGGCGGCCTACGAGCAGTACTTC; cdr3_aa: CASSSRTGAAYEQYF
v_call: TRBV6-5; clone_size: -; d_call: -; j_call: TRBJ2-7; cdr3_nt: TGTGCCAGCCGCTCCGGGACTTCGATTTACGAGCAGTACTTC; cdr3_aa: CASRSGTSIYEQYF
v_call: TRBV15; clone_size: -; d_call: -; j_call: TRBJ1-4; cdr3_nt: TGTGCCACCAGCAGAGAGGTCCCAACAACCGAAAAACTGTTTTTT; cdr3_aa: CATSREVPTTEKLFF
v_call: TRBV6-5; clone_size: -; d_call: -; j_call: TRBJ1-4; cdr3_nt: TGTGCCAGCAGTTACTCTGGGAGAGCTAATGAAAAACTGTTTTTT; cdr3_aa: CASSYSGRANEKLFF
v_call: TRBV7-9; clone_size: -; d_call: -; j_call: TRBJ1-5; cdr3_nt: TGTGCCAGCAGCAGACAGACCAATCAGCCCCAGCATTTT; cdr3_aa: CASSRQTNQPQHF
v_call: TRBV6-5; clone_size: -; d_call: -; j_call: TRBJ1-2; cdr3_nt: TGTGCCAGCAGTTACGCCGACAGGCGGGGGGGCTACACCTTC; cdr3_aa: CASSYADRRGGYTF
v_call: TRBV7-2; clone_size: -; d_call: -; j_call: TRBJ1-2; cdr3_nt: TGTGCCAGCAGCTCCAACCGGGGGGACTATGGCTACACCTTC; cdr3_aa: CASSSNRGDYGYTF
v_call: TRBV10-1; clone_size: -; d_call: TRBD1; j_call: TRBJ1-2; cdr3_nt: TGCGCCAGCAGCCGGGACAGTAACTATGGCTACACCTTC; cdr3_aa: CASSRDSNYGYTF
v_call: TRBV28; clone_size: -; d_call: TRBD1; j_call: TRBJ2-7; cdr3_nt: TGTGCCAGCAGTTTTGGCCAGGGGGACTACGAGCAGTACTTC; cdr3_aa: CASSFGQGDYEQYF
v_call: TRBV6-2/TRBV6-3; clone_size: -; d_call: -; j_call: TRBJ1-1; cdr3_nt: TGTGCCAGCAGTCCAACCGGGGGTGGGAACACTGAAGCTTTCTTT; cdr3_aa: CASSPTGGGNTEAFF
v_call: TRBV2; clone_size: -; d_call: TRBD2; j_call: TRBJ2-3; cdr3_nt: TGTGCCAGGAGGACTAGCGGCACAGATACGCAGTATTTT; cdr3_aa: CARRTSGTDTQYF
v_call: TRBV19; clone_size: -; d_call: TRBD2; j_call: TRBJ2-1; cdr3_nt: TGTGCCAGTAGTATAGGACTAGCGGGACCCTACAATGAGCAGTTCTTC; cdr3_aa: CASSIGLAGPYNEQFF
v_call: TRBV24-1; clone_size: -; d_call: TRBD2; j_call: TRBJ2-1; cdr3_nt: TGTGCCACCAGTGATTTCCGCCCCGGGGAGCGGGAGACCTACAATGAGCAGTTCTTC; cdr3_aa: CATSDFRPGERETYNEQFF
v_call: TRBV6-5; clone_size: -; d_call: -; j_call: TRBJ2-3; cdr3_nt: TGTGCCAGCAGGGTAGCGAATACGCAGTATTTT; cdr3_aa: CASRVANTQYF
v_call: TRBV6-2/TRBV6-3; clone_size: -; d_call: -; j_call: TRBJ2-1; cdr3_nt: TGTGCCAGCAGTTACTCTAATCGGGGGTCCTACAATGAGCAGTTCTTC; cdr3_aa: CASSYSNRGSYNEQFF
v_call: TRBV5-6; clone_size: -; d_call: -; j_call: TRBJ1-4; cdr3_nt: TGTGCCAGCAGTTTGACAGGATATAATGAAAAACTGTTTTTT; cdr3_aa: CASSLTGYNEKLFF
v_call: TRBV10-1; clone_size: -; d_call: -; j_call: TRBJ1-1; cdr3_nt: TGCGCCAGCAGAGGGGGGGGGAGGCGGATGAACACTGAAGCTTTCTTT; cdr3_aa: CASRGGGRRMNTEAFF
v_call: TRBV2; clone_size: -; d_call: -; j_call: TRBJ2-3; cdr3_nt: TGTGCCAGCGCCGGACTTCTTAGCACAGATACGCAGTATTTT; cdr3_aa: CASAGLLSTDTQYF